This T cell receptor beta chain comes out of a study of control samples from healthy donors and cancer patients. Clones were sequenced by immunoSEQ multiplex PCR, and TCRdb holds only the in-frame ones, with some missing. The profile shows around 84,000 clones, 91% of them singletons. The ends lost 11 bases at V and 2 bases at J; junction bases unmatched: 6. CDR1 and CDR2 (germline): ENHRY, SYGVKD. The CDR3 contains 13 residues. Sequenced input: blood. This TCR was sampled from a man aged 30 to 39 in good health. The J gene is TRBJ2-1, the V gene TRBV10-3; TRBD2 agrees at 7 bases. The DNA of the CDR3 is TGTGCCTCTTCGGGACTACCCTACAATGAGCAGTTCTTC. It specifies CASSGLPYNEQFF.